Below, 7 T cell receptor beta chains from the same sample are listed, as sequenced in a study of cytomegalovirus exposure and HLA in healthy donors. PCR involved 60 Vbeta and 13 Jbeta primers. TCRdb's table, derived via immunoSEQ multiplex PCR, lists solely in-frame clones and lacks some. The data hold approximately 72,000 clones, with about four fifths observed a single time. The material sequenced was PBMCs. These receptors were taken from a male donor in good health and CMV-seropositive.

This rearrangement joins TRBV14 to TRBJ2-1; 11 nucleotides agree with TRBD1. V lost 4 bases and J lost 5; bases outside the gene matches: 7. The CDR3 is 16 residues long. Germline V lookup: CDR1 SGHDN, CDR2 FVKESK. The CDR3 loop reads CASSLGTGGTNNEQFF. CDR3 bases: TGTGCCAGCAGCCTCGGGACAGGGGGGACCAACAATGAGCAGTTCTTC. The whole variable domain, remainder taken from reference TRBV14 and TRBJ2-1, is EAGVTQFPSHSVIEKGQTVTLRCDPISGHDNLYWYRRVMGKEIKFLLHFVKESKQDESGMPNNRFLAERTGGTYSTLKVQPAELEDSGVYFCASSLGTGGTNNEQFFGPGTRLTVL.

This chain joins TRBV6-1 and TRBJ2-7; 8 nucleotides align to TRBD1. Germline V gene lookup returns CDR1 MNHNS and CDR2 SASEGT. Trimming cost V 6 bases and J 3 bases; bases outside gene matches: 7. The CDR3 is 14 residues long. CDR3 sequence reads: CASRPTGEYYEQYF. The CDR3, as DNA: TGTGCCAGCAGGCCGACAGGGGAATACTACGAGCAGTACTTC.

The CDR3: CASSFNTGEETQYF. The CDR3 nucleotides read TGTGCCAGCAGCTTCAACACAGGGGAAGAGACCCAGTACTTC. V is TRBV7-2 and J is TRBJ2-5, with 7 positions matching TRBD1. CDR1 SGHTA and CDR2 FQGNSA come from the germline V gene. V lost 3 bases and J lost 3; bases outside the gene matches: 4. CDR3 size: 14 residues.

The chain links TRBV28 to TRBJ2-7; unclear D gene. Germline CDR1 MDHEN, CDR2 SYDVKM. The CDR3 totals 15 residues. The V end was cut by 2 bases, the J end by 2 bases, with 13 bases between. The CDR3 DNA sequence: TGTGCCAGCAGTTTAGTTGGGCACAGACCCTACGAGCAGTACTTC. Translation: CASSLVGHRPYEQYF.

The chain is built from TRBV29-1 and TRBJ1-1; D is perhaps TRBD1 (5 bases). Germline CDR1 reads SQVTM; CDR2 reads ANQGSEA. V was cut by 4 bases and J by 2 bases, with 11 bases left in between. This CDR3 region has 13 residues. CDR3 coding DNA: TGCAGCGTTGCGTGGACACTTAACACTGAAGCTTTCTTT. Its translation: CSVAWTLNTEAFF.

The CDR3 DNA reads TGTGCCAGCAGTTTAACTAGCGGGAGGCTCAATGAGCAGTTCTTC. Amino acids: CASSLTSGRLNEQFF. V usage is TRBV27 and J usage is TRBJ2-1; TRBD2 matches 12 bases. From germline, CDR1 is MNHEY and CDR2 SMNVEV (reference sequence). The CDR3 consists of 15 residues. The J segment lost 6 bases and the V segment lost 2 bases, leaving 2 bases of the junction unmatched.

The chain carries TRBV18 and TRBJ2-7, with 10 bases identical to TRBD1. CDR3 length: 16 residues. V dropped 0 bases and J dropped 6; count of bases not matched to a gene: 8. Per germline, CDR1 KGHSH and CDR2 LQKENI. DNA of the CDR3: TGTGCCAGCTCACCACCCGTTCGGGGGACAGGGGTCGAGCAGTACTTC. It is translated as CASSPPVRGTGVEQYF.